The rows below give T cell receptor beta chains drawn from one sample of a study of blood T cell repertoires in COVID-19. Sequencing used immunoSEQ multiplex PCR; TCRdb keeps in-frame clones, though not all of them. The sample has around 99,000 clones, 90% seen once. The sequenced sample consisted of peripheral blood. These receptors were taken from a man aged 45 to 65 with acute or convalescent COVID-19. CDR3s include the opening cysteine and the closing phenylalanine or tryptophan. The D gene is left open where the match is weak. The size of a clone is reported for some rows only, either as once, few or many, or as a class for expanded clones.

CDR3 | DNA | size | D | J | V
CASSSLREGLLSLF | TGTGCCAGCAGTAGCTTACGGGAGGGCCTGCTTTCCCTCTTC | - | TRBD2 | TRBJ2-1 | TRBV6-2/TRBV6-3
CATSRDDRGREEKLFF | TGTGCCACCAGCAGGGATGACAGGGGGCGAGAGGAAAAACTGTTTTTT | few | TRBD1 | TRBJ1-4 | TRBV15
CASSSPGQGAGYTF | TGTGCCAGCAGCTCGCCGGGACAGGGGGCTGGCTACACCTTC | once | TRBD1 | TRBJ1-2 | TRBV5-4
CAISVGEGSNQPQHF | TGTGCCATCAGTGTCGGGGAGGGAAGCAATCAGCCCCAGCATTTT | - | - | TRBJ1-5 | TRBV10-3
CASSLQGTNTGELFF | TGTGCCAGCAGCTTACAGGGGACGAACACCGGGGAGCTGTTTTTT | - | - | TRBJ2-2 | TRBV7-2
CASSEWDRLGSGYTF | TGTGCCAGCAGTGAATGGGACAGGTTGGGGTCTGGCTACACCTTC | - | TRBD1 | TRBJ1-2 | TRBV25-1
CASSLGHPGGETQYF | TGCGCCAGCAGCTTGGGACACCCCGGGGGAGAGACCCAGTACTTC | - | - | TRBJ2-5 | TRBV5-1
CASRERRGATEAFF | TGTGCCAGCAGAGAAAGGCGGGGGGCCACTGAAGCTTTCTTT | once | - | TRBJ1-1 | TRBV2
CASSYLDKNTEAFF | TGTGCCAGCAGTTACTTGGACAAGAACACTGAAGCTTTCTTT | - | - | TRBJ1-1 | TRBV6-5
CASSFWTSGDGGTDTQYF | TGTGCCAGCAGCTTCTGGACTAGCGGAGATGGTGGCACAGATACGCAGTATTTT | - | TRBD2 | TRBJ2-3 | TRBV7-2
CASGTVSTDTQYF | TGTGCCAGCGGGACAGTAAGCACAGATACGCAGTATTTT | - | TRBD1 | TRBJ2-3 | TRBV7-9
CASSVTGQETQYF | TGTGCCAGCAGCGTGACAGGCCAAGAGACCCAGTACTTC | - | - | TRBJ2-5 | TRBV9
CASSPSALNEQFF | TGTGCCAGCTCACCAAGCGCGCTCAATGAGCAGTTCTTC | - | - | TRBJ2-1 | TRBV18
CASSNGQSTDTQYF | TGTGCCAGCAGCAACGGACAGAGCACAGATACGCAGTATTTT | few | - | TRBJ2-3 | TRBV5-6
CATRRESSYNEQFF | TGTGCCACCAGGCGGGAAAGCTCCTACAATGAGCAGTTCTTC | - | - | TRBJ2-1 | TRBV15
CASSDRGRDGYTF | TGTGCCAGCTCAGACAGGGGGCGAGACGGCTACACCTTC | - | TRBD1 | TRBJ1-2 | TRBV18
CASSLGGLGGTEAFF | TGTGCCAGCAGCTTAGGAGGATTGGGGGGCACTGAAGCTTTCTTT | - | - | TRBJ1-1 | TRBV11-3
CASSPQQGISSGANVLTF | TGTGCCAGCTCACCACAACAGGGGATTTCCTCTGGGGCCAACGTCCTGACTTTC | once | TRBD1 | TRBJ2-6 | TRBV18
CASSVEAGTMRNEQFF | TGTGCCAGCAGTGTCGAGGCGGGTACTATGCGGAATGAGCAGTTCTTC | - | - | TRBJ2-1 | TRBV6-4
CASSDRDRIVYGYTF | TGTGCCAGCAGTGACCGGGACAGAATAGTCTATGGCTACACCTTC | - | TRBD1 | TRBJ1-2 | TRBV6-1
CASSQVSGEAFF | TGTGCCAGCAGCCAAGTTTCAGGGGAAGCTTTCTTT | - | - | TRBJ1-1 | TRBV3-1/TRBV3-2
CASSPGTSGSGSYNEQFF | TGTGCCAGTAGTCCAGGGACTAGCGGGAGTGGGTCCTACAATGAGCAGTTCTTC | - | TRBD2 | TRBJ2-1 | TRBV19
CASIQSGGYTF | TGTGCCAGCATCCAATCGGGGGGCTACACCTTC | - | - | TRBJ1-2 | TRBV6-5
CASSLEQGNTEAFF | TGCGCCAGCAGCTTGGAGCAGGGGAACACTGAAGCTTTCTTT | - | - | TRBJ1-1 | TRBV5-1
CASSLVGQGPETQYF | TGCGCCAGCAGCTTGGTGGGACAGGGTCCGGAGACCCAGTACTTC | - | TRBD1 | TRBJ2-5 | TRBV5-1
CASSLDSRTSGPTYEQYF | TGTGCCAGCAGCTTAGACTCCCGGACTAGCGGGCCAACCTACGAGCAGTACTTC | - | TRBD2 | TRBJ2-7 | TRBV11-3
CASSQDSTAAHTDTQYF | TGTGCCAGCAGCCAAGACAGCACAGCGGCTCACACAGATACGCAGTATTTT | - | - | TRBJ2-3 | TRBV14
CASSPGQGNQPQHF | TGTGCCAGCTCACCGGGGCAGGGCAATCAGCCCCAGCATTTT | - | - | TRBJ1-5 | TRBV18
CSAVDRDKLFF | TGCAGTGCCGTGGACAGGGATAAACTGTTTTTT | - | TRBD1 | TRBJ1-4 | TRBV20-1
CASSESAGYTQYF | TGCGCCAGCAGTGAGTCTGCGGGTTATACGCAGTATTTT | - | - | TRBJ2-3 | TRBV10-2
CASSRVSGTSSPYEQYF | TGTGCCAGCAGCCGAGTCTCCGGGACTAGTAGCCCCTACGAGCAGTACTTC | - | TRBD2 | TRBJ2-7 | TRBV27
CASSFGQGSTEAFF | TGTGCCAGCAGCTTTGGACAGGGAAGCACTGAAGCTTTCTTT | once | TRBD1 | TRBJ1-1 | TRBV9
CSVGEGQLNTEAFF | TGCAGCGTTGGGGAGGGACAATTGAACACTGAAGCTTTCTTT | - | - | TRBJ1-1 | TRBV29-1
CASSLGQGKNEQYF | TGTGCCAGCAGCTTAGGCCAGGGGAAGAACGAGCAGTACTTC | - | - | TRBJ2-7 | TRBV7-9
CASSPPGQGASPLHF | TGTGCCAGCAGTCCTCCGGGACAGGGGGCTTCACCCCTCCACTTT | - | TRBD1 | TRBJ1-6 | TRBV27
CASSGGLAGAYNEQFF | TGCGCCAGCAGTGGGGGACTAGCGGGCGCCTACAATGAGCAGTTCTTC | - | TRBD2 | TRBJ2-1 | TRBV10-1